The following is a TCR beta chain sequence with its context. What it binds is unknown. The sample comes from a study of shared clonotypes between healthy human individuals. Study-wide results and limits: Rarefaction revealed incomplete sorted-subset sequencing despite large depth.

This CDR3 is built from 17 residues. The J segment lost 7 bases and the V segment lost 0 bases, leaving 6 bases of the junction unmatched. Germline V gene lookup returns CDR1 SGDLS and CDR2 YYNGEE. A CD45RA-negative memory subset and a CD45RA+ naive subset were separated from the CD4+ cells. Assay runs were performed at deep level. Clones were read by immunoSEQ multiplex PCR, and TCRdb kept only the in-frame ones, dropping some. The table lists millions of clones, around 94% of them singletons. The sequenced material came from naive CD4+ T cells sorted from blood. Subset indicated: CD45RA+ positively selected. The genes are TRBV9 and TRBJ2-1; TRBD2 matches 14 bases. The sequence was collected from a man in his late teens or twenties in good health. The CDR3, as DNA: TGTGCCAGCAGCGTAGGACTAGCGGGGGGGCCGGGAAATGAGCAGTTCTTC. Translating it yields CASSVGLAGGPGNEQFF.